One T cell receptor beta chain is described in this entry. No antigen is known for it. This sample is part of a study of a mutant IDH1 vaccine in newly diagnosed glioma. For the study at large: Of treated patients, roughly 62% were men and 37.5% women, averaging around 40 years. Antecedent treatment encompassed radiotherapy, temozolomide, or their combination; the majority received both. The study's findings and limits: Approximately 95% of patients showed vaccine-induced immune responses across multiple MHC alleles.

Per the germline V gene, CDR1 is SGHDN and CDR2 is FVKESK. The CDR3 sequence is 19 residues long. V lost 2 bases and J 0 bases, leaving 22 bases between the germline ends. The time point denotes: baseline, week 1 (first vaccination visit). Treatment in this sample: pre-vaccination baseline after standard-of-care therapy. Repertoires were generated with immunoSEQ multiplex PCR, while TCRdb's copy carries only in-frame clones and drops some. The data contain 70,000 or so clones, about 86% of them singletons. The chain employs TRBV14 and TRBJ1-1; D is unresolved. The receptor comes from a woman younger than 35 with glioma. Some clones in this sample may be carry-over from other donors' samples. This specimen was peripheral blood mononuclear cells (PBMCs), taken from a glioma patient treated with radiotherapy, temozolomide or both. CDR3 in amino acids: CASSQYYGGAFAMNTEAFF. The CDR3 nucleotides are TGTGCCAGCAGCCAATACTACGGAGGAGCATTTGCCATGAACACTGAAGCTTTCTTT.